This T cell receptor beta chain was recovered during a study of cytomegalovirus exposure and HLA in healthy donors. Overall study results and limits: In a later analysis, V- and J-gene trimming of beta chains associated with a DCLRE1C missense variant, replicated independently. Per a prior analysis, the majority of TCR beta V segments were productive roughly 87% or roughly 30% of the time. A later analysis by the authors found several of the most significant clusters apparently linked to common viral pathogens.

The PCR had 60 Vbeta and 13 Jbeta primers. Data came from immunoSEQ multiplex PCR; TCRdb stores just in-frame clones and leaves some out. The repertoire holds hundreds of thousands of clones, with roughly 90% as singletons. At the time of sampling, donors were nominally healthy, though unrecorded immune exposures were likely. On this clone itself: Its antigen is unidentified. One junction end does not reproduce the germline sequence, and a read error may be involved.

The germline CDR1 and CDR2 sequences are SEHNR and FQNEAQ (reference sequence). This CDR3 region has 15 residues. Sequenced input: PBMCs. The V call is TRBV7-9, the J call TRBJ1-1, with no clear D. This TCR was recovered from a woman younger than 35 in good health and CMV-seronegative. CDR3 nucleotides: TGTTCCAGCAGCTTAGCGTGGCGGGAGAACACTGAAGCTTTCTTT. This translates into CSSSLAWRENTEAFF.